The T cell receptor (beta chain) under discussion was sequenced for a study of shared clonotypes between healthy human individuals. Study-wide context: Three plates each covered CD4 naive and memory; CD8 naive two, CD8 memory one.

The assay was immunoSEQ multiplex PCR, and TCRdb's table has in-frame clones only and misses some. Of 650,000 to 700,000 clones in the sample, roughly 88% were seen once. CDR3 length: 11 amino acids. CDR1 is PRHDT and CDR2 is FYEKMQ in the germline V gene (reference sequence). The ends were cut back, 3 bases at V and 5 bases at J, with 2 bases in the middle. Study outcomes and limitations: In the sorted subsets, rarefaction showed sequencing was incomplete despite large depth.

Comments on this clone: Its antigen is undetermined.

The rearrangement links TRBV13 to TRBJ2-1; no definite D call. The receptor comes from a man younger than 35 in good health. Some clones in this sample may be carry-over from other donors' samples. Sequencing input: memory CD8+ T cells from PBMCs. Subset of the sample: CD45RO+ cells pooled with CCR7-negative TemRA cells. The CDR3 nucleotides are TGTGCCAGCAGCTTCGACAATGAGCAGTTCTTC. Translation: CASSFDNEQFF.